This T cell receptor beta chain was obtained from a study of shared clonotypes between healthy human individuals. Germline values: CDR1 SGHTS, CDR2 YDEGEE. This CDR3 spans 15 amino acids. Points on this clone: Sequence at one end of the junction differs from germline and may be a read error.

Deep level was the assay's run setting. Generated by immunoSEQ multiplex PCR, the TCRdb table keeps only in-frame clones and is missing some. The sample lists over a million clones; approximately 68% were seen once. Material for sequencing was memory CD4+ T cells sorted from blood. Subset defined: CD45RA-negative fraction. This receptor was obtained from a man aged 18 to 30 in good health. The genes are TRBV5-8 and TRBJ2-3, with a possible D match to TRBD1 (6 bases). As DNA, the CDR3 is TGCGCCAGCAGCCATGGGGCCACAGGGACAGATACGCAGTATTTT. Translation: CASSHGATGTDTQYF.